The rows below give T cell receptor beta chains drawn from one sample of a study of blood T cell repertoires in COVID-19. TCRdb's table, derived via immunoSEQ multiplex PCR, lists solely in-frame clones and lacks some. Of approximately 250,000 clones in the sample, around nine tenths were seen once. Sequencing used PBMCs or T cells enriched from blood (not recorded which). These receptor sequences come from a woman aged 60-70 years in a cohort exposed to, infected with or recovered from COVID-19 (not recorded which). Both conserved end residues are part of each CDR3. The D gene is left open where the match is weak. Part of the rows lack a size; the others show once, few, many or a class for expanded clones.

- | TRBD2 | TRBJ2-6 | TRBV13 | TGTGCCAGCAGCCCCCCCCCGGGGGGTAGCTCTGGGGCCAACGTCCTGACTTTC | CASSPPPGGSSGANVLTF
- | TRBD2 | TRBJ2-7 | TRBV27 | TGTGCCAGCAGTTTATCGGTCTCTAGCGGGATTTACGAGCAGTACTTC | CASSLSVSSGIYEQYF
- | TRBD2 | TRBJ2-7 | TRBV30 | TGTGCCTGGAGTATACTAGCGGGAGTTGGCGAGCAGTACTTC | CAWSILAGVGEQYF
once | TRBD1 | TRBJ1-5 | TRBV5-1 | TGCGCCAGCAGCTTGGGGACAGGGGGAGATAGCAATCAGCCCCAGCATTTT | CASSLGTGGDSNQPQHF
- | TRBD1 | TRBJ1-2 | TRBV28 | TGTGCCAGCAGTCCCCGGACAGGGAAGGTGGGGAACTATGGCTACACCTTC | CASSPRTGKVGNYGYTF
- | - | TRBJ2-3 | TRBV5-1 | TGCGCCAGCGCCAAGACAGGGGAGAGAGCGGGAGGAGCAAGAGATACGCAGTATTTT | CASAKTGERAGGARDTQYF
- | TRBD1 | TRBJ2-1 | TRBV20-1 | TGCAGTGTTAGACAGGGCTATGAGCAGTTCTTC | CSVRQGYEQFF
- | - | TRBJ2-3 | TRBV5-1 | TGCGCCAGCAGCTTGGGGACAGCTAGCACAGATACGCAGTATTTT | CASSLGTASTDTQYF
- | - | TRBJ2-3 | TRBV3-1/TRBV3-2 | TGTGCCAGCAGCCCCGTTGCAGATACGCAGTATTTT | CASSPVADTQYF
- | - | TRBJ1-5 | TRBV7-8 | TGTGCCAGCAGCTTAGGTCTGTCAGGGGTCCAGCCCCAGCATTTT | CASSLGLSGVQPQHF
- | - | TRBJ1-1 | TRBV11-2 | TGTGCCAGCAGCCTTTTTAGGGGAACTGAAGCTTTCTTT | CASSLFRGTEAFF
- | - | TRBJ1-5 | TRBV28 | TGTGCCAGCAGTTTATTTCCGCCAAGGGGTGGCCAGCCCCAGCATTTT | CASSLFPPRGGQPQHF
- | - | TRBJ2-7 | TRBV6-5 | TGTGCCAGCAGCAGCGAACAGGGCTCCTACGAGCAGTACTTC | CASSSEQGSYEQYF
- | - | TRBJ2-1 | TRBV30 | TGTGCCTGGAGTGTAAAGGGAGGAAAGGGTGAGCAGTTCTTC | CAWSVKGGKGEQFF
- | TRBD1 | TRBJ2-3 | TRBV27 | TGTGCCAGCAGTCCCGGGACAGGGTTAGGCACAGATACGCAGTATTTT | CASSPGTGLGTDTQYF
- | - | TRBJ1-4 | TRBV4-1 | TGCGCCAGCAGCCAAGGCCAGTCTAATGAAAAACTGTTTTTT | CASSQGQSNEKLFF
- | TRBD1 | TRBJ2-3 | TRBV7-9 | TGTGCCAGCACGGTTGGGGACCCGGACAGGGGCACAGATACGCAGTATTTT | CASTVGDPDRGTDTQYF
- | TRBD1 | TRBJ1-1 | TRBV7-6 | TGTGCCAGCAGCCCAGACAGGGACACTGAAGCTTTCTTT | CASSPDRDTEAFF
- | - | TRBJ2-7 | TRBV30 | TGTGCCTGGACTCGGCGGGATTCCTACGAGCAGTACTTC | CAWTRRDSYEQYF
- | TRBD2 | TRBJ2-2 | TRBV5-4 | TGTGCCAGCAGCGCGGGAGTATGGGCCGGGGAGCTGTTTTTT | CASSAGVWAGELFF
- | TRBD2 | TRBJ2-2 | TRBV5-4 | TGTGCCAGCAGCTTTGGGGGGGAGGTTAACACCGGGGAGCTGTTTTTT | CASSFGGEVNTGELFF
once | TRBD1 | TRBJ1-6 | TRBV18 | TGTGCCAGCTCATCAACAGGGGTTAATTCACCCCTCCACTTT | CASSSTGVNSPLHF
many | TRBD1 | TRBJ2-2 | TRBV2 | TGTGCCAGCAGTGAACCGACAGGGACCACCGGGGAGCTGTTTTTT | CASSEPTGTTGELFF
- | - | TRBJ2-2 | TRBV9 | TGTGCCAGCAGCGTAAGCGGGAACACCGGGGAGCTGTTTTTT | CASSVSGNTGELFF
- | - | TRBJ2-7 | TRBV4-2 | TGTGCCAGCAGCCTCCGACCGGGTCTGCCGTACGAGCAGTACTTC | CASSLRPGLPYEQYF
- | TRBD2 | TRBJ2-7 | TRBV3-1/TRBV3-2 | TGTGCCAGCAGCAAAGCGGGGGGACCCGGGAGGGCAGAGCAGTACTTC | CASSKAGGPGRAEQYF
- | TRBD1 | TRBJ1-1 | TRBV9 | TGTGCCAGCAGCGTCCAGGGGGACCGGAACACTGAAGCTTTCTTT | CASSVQGDRNTEAFF